This T cell receptor beta chain stems from a study of regulatory T cells in long-lasting Graves disease. Study-wide background: Over-5-year antithyroid drug use with positive TSH receptor antibodies defined persistent Graves' disease in the study.

CDR3 length equals 13 residues. Germline V CDR1 and CDR2: MDHEN, SYDVKM. Trimming pared 3 bases from V and 3 bases from J, leaving 5 bases between. This clonotype was seen ten or more times. What it binds is unknown. Broader study findings: When disease was persistent, TRBV28, TRBJ1-2 and TRBJ2-5 were the favored segments. Lower TCR diversity characterized persistent Graves' patients relative to newly diagnosed patients.

This sample's time point: persistent/refractory GD, antithyroid drugs over 5 years with positive TRAb. Isolated PBMC RNA provided the starting material for the TCR library. Into tubes containing EDTA, about 10 milliliters of peripheral blood were drawn. Arm-PCR of CDR3 regions with iRepertoire HTBI primers generated TCR beta libraries. TCRdb called the multiplex PCR reads again in MiXCR, with one record for every CDR3 protein. Of about 340,000 distinct CDR3 sequences in the sample, around a fifth were seen once. The chain joins TRBV28 to TRBJ1-4; no firm D call. The source material was peripheral blood mononuclear cells (PBMCs), sampled when the disease was refractory, from a patient treated with antithyroid drugs. The TCR comes from a female donor with Graves disease. The DNA of the CDR3 is TGTGCCAGCAGTTTTAGGGCTAATGAAAAACTGTTTTTT. Its protein product is CASSFRANEKLFF. Full variable domain (outside the CDR3, taken from reference TRBV28 and TRBJ1-4): DVKVTQSSRYLVKRTGEKVFLECVQDMDHENMFWYRQDPGLGLRLIYFSYDVKMKEKGDIPEGYSVSREKKERFSLILESASTNQTSMYLCASSFRANEKLFFGSGTQLSVL.